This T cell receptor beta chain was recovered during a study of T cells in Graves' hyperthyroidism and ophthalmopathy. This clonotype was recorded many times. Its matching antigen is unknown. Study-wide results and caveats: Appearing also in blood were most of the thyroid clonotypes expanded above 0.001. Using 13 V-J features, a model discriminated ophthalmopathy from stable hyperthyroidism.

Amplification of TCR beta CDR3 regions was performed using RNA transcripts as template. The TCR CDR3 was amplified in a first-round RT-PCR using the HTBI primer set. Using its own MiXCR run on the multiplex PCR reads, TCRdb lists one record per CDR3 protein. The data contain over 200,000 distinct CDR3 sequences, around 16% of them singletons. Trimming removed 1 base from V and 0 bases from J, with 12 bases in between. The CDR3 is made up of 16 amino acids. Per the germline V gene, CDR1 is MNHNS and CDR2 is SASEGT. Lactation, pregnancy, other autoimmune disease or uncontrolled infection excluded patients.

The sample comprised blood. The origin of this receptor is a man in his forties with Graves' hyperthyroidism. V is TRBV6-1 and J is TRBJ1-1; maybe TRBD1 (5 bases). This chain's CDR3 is CASSEGGGGMNTEAFF. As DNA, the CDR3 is TGTGCCAGCAGTGAAGGAGGTGGGGGAATGAACACTGAAGCTTTCTTT.